This record looks at one T cell receptor beta chain sequence and its context. This sample is drawn from a study of Ad26.COV2.S vaccination and SARS-CoV-2 variants. The CDR3 covers 12 residues. Germline V gene lookup returns CDR1 SNHLY and CDR2 FYNNEI. The V gene lost 7 bases and the J gene lost 3 bases, with 10 bases spanning the gap. Indicated treatment: roughly 19 received Ad26.COV2.S at low or high dose, single or two shots; about 5 received placebo; per-sample allocation not given. Samples came from day 63 after the first vaccine or placebo injection. The protocol was immunoSEQ multiplex PCR, while the TCRdb copy is restricted to in-frame clones and leaves out a portion. This sample has some 480,000 clones, with 87% found just once.

Here the sequenced sample was peripheral blood, taken in a trial of Ad26.COV2.S vaccine versus placebo. The rearrangement uses TRBV2 and TRBJ2-7, with D uncertain. This clonotype was obtained from a person aged 18-65 years who received the Ad26.COV2.S COVID-19 vaccine or a placebo. The CDR3 sequence: CASTGRHYEQYF. The CDR3 bases are TGTGCCAGCACTGGACGGCACTACGAGCAGTACTTC. Full variable domain (remainder filled in from reference TRBV2 and TRBJ2-7): EPEVTQTPSHQVTQMGQEVILRCVPISNHLYFYWYRQILGQKVEFLVSFYNNEISEKSEIFDDQFSVERPDGSNFTLKIRSTKLEDSAMYFCASTGRHYEQYFGPGTRLTVT.